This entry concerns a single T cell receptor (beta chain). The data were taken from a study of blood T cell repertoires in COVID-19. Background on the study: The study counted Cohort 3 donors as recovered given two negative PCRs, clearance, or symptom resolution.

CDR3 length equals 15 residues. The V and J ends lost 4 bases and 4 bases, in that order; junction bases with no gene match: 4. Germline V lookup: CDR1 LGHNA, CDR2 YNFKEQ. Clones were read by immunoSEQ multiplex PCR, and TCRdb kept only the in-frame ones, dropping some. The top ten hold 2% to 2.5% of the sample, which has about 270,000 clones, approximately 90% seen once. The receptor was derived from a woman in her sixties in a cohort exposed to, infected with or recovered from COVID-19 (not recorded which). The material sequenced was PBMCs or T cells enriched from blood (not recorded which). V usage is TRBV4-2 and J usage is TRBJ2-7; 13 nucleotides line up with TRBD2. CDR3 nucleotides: TGTGCCAGCAGCCCCGGACTAGCGGGAGATTACGAGCAGTACTTC. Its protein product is CASSPGLAGDYEQYF.